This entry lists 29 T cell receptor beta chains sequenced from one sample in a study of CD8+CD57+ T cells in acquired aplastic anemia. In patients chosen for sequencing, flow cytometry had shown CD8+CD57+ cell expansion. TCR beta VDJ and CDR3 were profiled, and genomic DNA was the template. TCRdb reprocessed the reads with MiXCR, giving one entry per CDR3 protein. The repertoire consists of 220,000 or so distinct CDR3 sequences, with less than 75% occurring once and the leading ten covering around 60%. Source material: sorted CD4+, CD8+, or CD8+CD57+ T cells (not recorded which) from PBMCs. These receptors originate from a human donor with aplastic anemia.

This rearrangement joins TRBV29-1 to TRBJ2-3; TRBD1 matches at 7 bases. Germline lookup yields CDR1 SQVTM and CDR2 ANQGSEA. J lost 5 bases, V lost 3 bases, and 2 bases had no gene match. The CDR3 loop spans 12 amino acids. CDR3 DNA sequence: TGCAGCGTTGATGACAGGGAAGATACGCAGTATTTT. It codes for CSVDDREDTQYF.

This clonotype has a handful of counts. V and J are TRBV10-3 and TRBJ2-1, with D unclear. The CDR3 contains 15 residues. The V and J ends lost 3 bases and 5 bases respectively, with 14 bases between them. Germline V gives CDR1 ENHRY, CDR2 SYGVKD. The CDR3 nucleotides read TGTGCCATCAGTGACATACTCGACGGAAACAATGAGCAGTTCTTC. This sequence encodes CAISDILDGNNEQFF.

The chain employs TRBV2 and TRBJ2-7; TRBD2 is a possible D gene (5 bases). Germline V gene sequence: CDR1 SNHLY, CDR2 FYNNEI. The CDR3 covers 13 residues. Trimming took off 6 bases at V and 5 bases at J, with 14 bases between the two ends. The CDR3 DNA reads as TGTGCCAGCAGATGGACTCCGGACCACGAGCAGTACTTC. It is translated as CASRWTPDHEQYF.

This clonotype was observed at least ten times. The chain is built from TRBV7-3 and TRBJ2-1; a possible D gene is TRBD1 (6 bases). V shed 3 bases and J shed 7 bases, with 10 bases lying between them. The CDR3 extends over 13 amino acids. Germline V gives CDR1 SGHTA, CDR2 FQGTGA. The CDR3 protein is CASSFGQGNEQFF. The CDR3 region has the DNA TGTGCCAGCAGCTTTGGTCAGGGGAATGAGCAGTTCTTC.

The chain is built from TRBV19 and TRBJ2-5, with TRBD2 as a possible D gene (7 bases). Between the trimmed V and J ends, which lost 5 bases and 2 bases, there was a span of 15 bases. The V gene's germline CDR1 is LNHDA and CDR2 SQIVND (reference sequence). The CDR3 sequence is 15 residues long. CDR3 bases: TGTGCCAGTAGTCCGGCGGGGGCGAGGCAAGAGACCCAGTACTTC. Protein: CASSPAGARQETQYF.

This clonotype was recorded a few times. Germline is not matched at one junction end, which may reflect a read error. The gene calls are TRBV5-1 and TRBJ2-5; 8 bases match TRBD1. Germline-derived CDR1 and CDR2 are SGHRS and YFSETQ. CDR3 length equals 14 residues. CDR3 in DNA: TGTGCCAGCAGCGTAGACAGGGGACAAGAGACCCAGTACTTC. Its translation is CASSVDRGQETQYF.

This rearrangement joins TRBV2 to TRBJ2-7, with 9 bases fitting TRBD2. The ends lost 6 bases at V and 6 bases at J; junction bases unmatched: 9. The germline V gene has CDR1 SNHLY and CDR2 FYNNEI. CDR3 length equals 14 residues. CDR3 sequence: CASRHGLARAEQYF. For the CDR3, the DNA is TGTGCCAGCAGACATGGACTAGCGCGAGCCGAGCAGTACTTC.

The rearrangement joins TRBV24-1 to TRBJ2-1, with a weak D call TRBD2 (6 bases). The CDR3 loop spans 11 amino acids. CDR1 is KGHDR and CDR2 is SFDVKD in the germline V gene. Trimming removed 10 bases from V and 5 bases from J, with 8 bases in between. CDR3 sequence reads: CATGGDNEQFF. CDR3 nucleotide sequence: TGTGCCACTGGAGGGGACAATGAGCAGTTCTTC.

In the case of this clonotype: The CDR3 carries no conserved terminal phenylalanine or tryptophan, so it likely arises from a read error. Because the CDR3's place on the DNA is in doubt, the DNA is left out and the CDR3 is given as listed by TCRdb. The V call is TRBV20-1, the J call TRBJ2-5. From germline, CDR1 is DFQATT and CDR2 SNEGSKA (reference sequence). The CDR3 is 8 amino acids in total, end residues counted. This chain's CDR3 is CSAPDPGR.

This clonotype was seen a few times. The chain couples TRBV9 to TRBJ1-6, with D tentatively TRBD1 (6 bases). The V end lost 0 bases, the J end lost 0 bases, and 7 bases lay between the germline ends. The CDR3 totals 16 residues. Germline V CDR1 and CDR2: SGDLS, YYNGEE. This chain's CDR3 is CASSVGQASYNSPLHF. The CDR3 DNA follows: TGTGCCAGCAGCGTAGGACAGGCCTCCTATAATTCACCCCTCCACTTT.

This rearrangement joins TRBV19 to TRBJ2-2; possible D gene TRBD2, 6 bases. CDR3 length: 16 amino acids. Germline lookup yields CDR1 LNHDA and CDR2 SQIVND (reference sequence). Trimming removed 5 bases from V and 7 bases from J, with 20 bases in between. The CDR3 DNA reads TGTGCCAGTAGTCCGAGTGGAGTGGCCGGGGGCGGGGAGCTGTTTTTT. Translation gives CASSPSGVAGGGELFF.

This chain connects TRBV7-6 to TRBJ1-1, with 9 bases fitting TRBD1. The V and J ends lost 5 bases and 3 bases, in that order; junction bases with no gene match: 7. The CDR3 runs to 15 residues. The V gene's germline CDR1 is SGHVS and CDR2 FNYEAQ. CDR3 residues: CASSPGTGRHTEAFF. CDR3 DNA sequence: TGTGCCAGCAGCCCCGGGACAGGGAGGCACACTGAAGCTTTCTTT.

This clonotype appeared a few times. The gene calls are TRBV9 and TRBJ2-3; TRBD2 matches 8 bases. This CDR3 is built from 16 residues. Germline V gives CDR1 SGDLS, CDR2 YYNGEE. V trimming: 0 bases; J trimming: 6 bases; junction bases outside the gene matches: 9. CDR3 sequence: CASSVDERELVDTQYF. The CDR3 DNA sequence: TGTGCCAGCAGCGTAGATGAGCGGGAGTTGGTTGATACGCAGTATTTT.

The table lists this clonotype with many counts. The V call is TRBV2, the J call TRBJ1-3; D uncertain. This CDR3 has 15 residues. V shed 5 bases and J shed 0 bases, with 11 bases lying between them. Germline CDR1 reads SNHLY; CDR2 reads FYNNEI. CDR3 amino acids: CASSFGANSGNTIYF. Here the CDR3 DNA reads TGTGCCAGCAGTTTTGGAGCAAACTCTGGAAACACCATATATTTT.

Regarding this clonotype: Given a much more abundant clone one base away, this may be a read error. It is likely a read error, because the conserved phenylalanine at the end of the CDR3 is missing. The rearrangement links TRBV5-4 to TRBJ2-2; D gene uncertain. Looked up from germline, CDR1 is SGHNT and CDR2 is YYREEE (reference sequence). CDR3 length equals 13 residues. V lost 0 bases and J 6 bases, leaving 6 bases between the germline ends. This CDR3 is CASSLGLAGELFL. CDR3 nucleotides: TGTGCCAGCAGCTTGGGGCTCGCCGGGGAGCTGTTTCTT.

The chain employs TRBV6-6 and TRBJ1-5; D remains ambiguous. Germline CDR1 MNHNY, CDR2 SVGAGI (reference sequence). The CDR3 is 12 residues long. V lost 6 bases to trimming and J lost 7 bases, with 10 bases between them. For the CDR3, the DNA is TGTGCCAGCAGCGAGCCAGGCCAGCCCCAGCATTTT. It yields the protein CASSEPGQPQHF.

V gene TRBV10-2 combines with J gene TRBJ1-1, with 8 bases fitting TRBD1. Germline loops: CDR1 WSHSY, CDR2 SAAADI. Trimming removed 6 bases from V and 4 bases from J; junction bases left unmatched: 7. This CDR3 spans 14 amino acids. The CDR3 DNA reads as TGCGCCAGCAGCGGACAGGGTGGGAGCACTGAAGCTTTCTTT. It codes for CASSGQGGSTEAFF.

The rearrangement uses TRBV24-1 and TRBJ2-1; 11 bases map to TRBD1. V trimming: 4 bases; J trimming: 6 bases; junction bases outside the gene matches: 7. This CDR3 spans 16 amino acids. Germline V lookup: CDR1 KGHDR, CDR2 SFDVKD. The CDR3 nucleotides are TGTGCCACCAGTGACGAAGGACAGGGGGCGGGCAATGAGCAGTTCTTC. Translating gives CATSDEGQGAGNEQFF.

The CDR3 is CASSLVDSTDTQYF. The CDR3 nucleotides read TGCGCCAGCAGCTTAGTGGATAGCACAGATACGCAGTATTTT. The V gene is TRBV5-1, the J gene TRBJ2-3; the D is unclear. Looked up from germline, CDR1 is SGHRS and CDR2 is YFSETQ. Deletions cut 2 bases from V and 0 bases from J, with 7 bases between. The CDR3 runs 14 residues.

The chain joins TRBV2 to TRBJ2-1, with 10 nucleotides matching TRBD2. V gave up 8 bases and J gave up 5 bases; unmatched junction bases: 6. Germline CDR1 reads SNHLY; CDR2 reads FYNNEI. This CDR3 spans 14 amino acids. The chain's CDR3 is CASPSGRGNNEQFF. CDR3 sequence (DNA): TGTGCCAGCCCTAGCGGGAGAGGTAACAATGAGCAGTTCTTC.

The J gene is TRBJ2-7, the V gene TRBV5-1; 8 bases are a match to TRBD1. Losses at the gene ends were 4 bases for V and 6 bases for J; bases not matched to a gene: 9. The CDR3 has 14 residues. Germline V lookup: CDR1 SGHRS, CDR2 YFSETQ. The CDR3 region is CASSPDRGNGEQYF. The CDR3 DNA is TGCGCCAGCAGCCCCGACAGGGGTAACGGCGAGCAGTACTTC.

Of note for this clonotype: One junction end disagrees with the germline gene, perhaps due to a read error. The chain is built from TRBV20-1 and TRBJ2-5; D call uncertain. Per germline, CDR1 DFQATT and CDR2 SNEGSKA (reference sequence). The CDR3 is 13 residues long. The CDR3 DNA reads TGCAGTGCTAGAATGTCCGGAGTGGAGACCCAATACTTC. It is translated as CSARMSGVETQYF.

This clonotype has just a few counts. The CDR3 region has the DNA TGTGCCACCAGACCAGAAGGGGAGGTCACTGAAGCTTTCTTT. It specifies CATRPEGEVTEAFF. V and J are TRBV24-1 and TRBJ1-1; the D gene is possibly TRBD1 (5 bases). Germline CDR1 reads KGHDR; CDR2 reads SFDVKD. V lost 7 bases and J lost 4, with 15 bases in between. This CDR3 comprises 14 residues.

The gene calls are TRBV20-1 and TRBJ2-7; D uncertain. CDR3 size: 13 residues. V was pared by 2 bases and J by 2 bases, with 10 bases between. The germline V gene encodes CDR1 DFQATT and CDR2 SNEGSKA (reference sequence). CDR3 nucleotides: TGCAGTGCTAGAAGGCCCAGCACCTACGAGCAGTACTTC. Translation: CSARRPSTYEQYF.

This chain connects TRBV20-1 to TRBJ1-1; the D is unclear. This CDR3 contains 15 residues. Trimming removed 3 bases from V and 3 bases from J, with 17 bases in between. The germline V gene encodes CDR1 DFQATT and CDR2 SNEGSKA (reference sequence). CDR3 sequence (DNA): TGCAGTGCTAGGGACCGGGAAAGAACGGACACTGAAGCTTTCTTT. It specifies CSARDRERTDTEAFF.

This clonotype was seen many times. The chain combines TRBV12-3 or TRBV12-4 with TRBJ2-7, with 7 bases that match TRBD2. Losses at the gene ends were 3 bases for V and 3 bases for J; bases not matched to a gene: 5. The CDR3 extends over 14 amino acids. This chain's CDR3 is CASSFGLADYEQYF. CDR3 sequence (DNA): TGTGCCAGCAGTTTCGGGCTAGCGGACTACGAGCAGTACTTC.

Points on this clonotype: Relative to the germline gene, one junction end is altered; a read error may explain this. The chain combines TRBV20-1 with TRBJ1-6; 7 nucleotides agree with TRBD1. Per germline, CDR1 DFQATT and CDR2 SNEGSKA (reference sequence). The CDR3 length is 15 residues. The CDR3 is CSARPIRGDHSPLLF. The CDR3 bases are TGCAGTGCTAGACCGATCAGGGGGGATCATTCACCCCTCCTCTTT.

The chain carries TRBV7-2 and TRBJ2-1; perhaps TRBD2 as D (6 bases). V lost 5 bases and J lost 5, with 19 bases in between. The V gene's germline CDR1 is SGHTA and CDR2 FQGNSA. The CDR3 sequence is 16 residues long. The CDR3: CASSPLRDSINNEQFF. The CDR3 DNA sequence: TGTGCCAGCAGCCCGCTTCGGGACTCCATAAACAATGAGCAGTTCTTC.

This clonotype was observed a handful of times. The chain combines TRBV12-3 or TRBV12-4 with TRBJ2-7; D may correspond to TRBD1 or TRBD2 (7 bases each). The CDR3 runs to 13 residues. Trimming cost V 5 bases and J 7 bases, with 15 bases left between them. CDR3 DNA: TGTGCCAGCAGTCCAGGGGGAGGGAGGGAGCAGTACTTC. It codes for CASSPGGGREQYF.